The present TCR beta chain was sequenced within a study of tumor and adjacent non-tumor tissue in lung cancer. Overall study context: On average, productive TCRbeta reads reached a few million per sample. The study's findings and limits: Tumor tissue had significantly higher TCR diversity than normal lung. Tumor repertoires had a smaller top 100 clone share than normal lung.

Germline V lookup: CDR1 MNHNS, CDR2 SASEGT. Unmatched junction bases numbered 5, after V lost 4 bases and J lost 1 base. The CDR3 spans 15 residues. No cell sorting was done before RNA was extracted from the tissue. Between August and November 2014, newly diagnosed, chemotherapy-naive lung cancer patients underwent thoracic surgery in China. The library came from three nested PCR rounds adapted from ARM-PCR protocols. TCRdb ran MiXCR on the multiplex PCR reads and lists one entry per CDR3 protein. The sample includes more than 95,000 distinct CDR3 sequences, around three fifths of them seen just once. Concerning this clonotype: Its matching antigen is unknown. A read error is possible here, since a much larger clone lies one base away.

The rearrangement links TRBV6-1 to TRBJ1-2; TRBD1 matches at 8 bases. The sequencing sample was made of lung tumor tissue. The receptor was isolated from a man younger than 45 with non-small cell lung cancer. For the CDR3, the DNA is TGTGCCAGCAGTGGCGGACAGGGCCATAACTATGGCTACACCTTC. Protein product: CASSGGQGHNYGYTF.